Below are 23 T cell receptor beta chains sequenced from a single sample in a study of blood T cell repertoires in COVID-19. Sequencing used immunoSEQ multiplex PCR; TCRdb keeps in-frame clones, though not all of them. This sample yields some 290,000 clones, of which roughly 91% are seen a single time; over 2% belongs to the top ten. The source material was PBMCs or T cells enriched from blood (not recorded which). All receptors come from a woman aged 40 to 49 with acute COVID-19.

This chain uses TRBV7-9 with TRBJ2-1, with 7 positions matching TRBD2. The germline gives CDR1 SEHNR, CDR2 FQNEAQ (reference sequence). V shed 5 bases, J shed 7 bases, and the junction held 17 bases outside the gene matches. The CDR3 runs 17 residues. CDR3: CASSNIKGGTGGNEQFF. In nucleotides, the CDR3 is TGTGCCAGCAGCAACATTAAAGGCGGGACCGGGGGGAATGAGCAGTTCTTC.

DNA of the CDR3: TGTGCCAGCCTAGGGGAGGGTAATGAGCAGTTCTTC. Protein: CASLGEGNEQFF. V and J are TRBV18 and TRBJ2-1, with TRBD2 identical over 7 bases. The J segment lost 7 bases and the V segment lost 8 bases, leaving 5 bases of the junction unmatched. This CDR3 has 12 residues. Germline V gene data show CDR1 as KGHSH and CDR2 as LQKENI. Complete variable domain (other parts from reference TRBV18 and TRBJ2-1): NAGVMQNPRHLVRRRGQEARLRCSPMKGHSHVYWYRQLPEEGLKFMVYLQKENIIDESGMPKERFSAEFPKEGPSILRIQQVVRGDSAAYFCASLGEGNEQFFGPGTRLTVL.

V is TRBV10-3 and J is TRBJ2-2; D unresolved. Germline CDR1 is ENHRY and CDR2 is SYGVKD. Trimming removed 10 bases at V and 6 bases at J, with 15 bases between. The CDR3 loop spans 13 amino acids. The DNA for the CDR3 is TGTGCCACCCAAACGACTGAGCCCGGGGAGCTGTTTTTT. This gives the protein CATQTTEPGELFF.

The CDR3 sequence: CASSPGQGINSPLHF. CDR3 DNA: TGTGCCAGCAGCCCAGGACAGGGGATTAATTCACCCCTCCACTTT. The genes are TRBV7-9 and TRBJ1-6, with 9 bases identical to TRBD1. From germline, CDR1 is SEHNR and CDR2 FQNEAQ (reference sequence). CDR3 size: 15 residues. V was clipped by 5 bases and J by 6 bases; unmatched bases: 5.

This chain links TRBV5-1 with TRBJ2-5; 9 bases fit TRBD2. CDR3 length equals 15 residues. Losses at the gene ends were 0 bases for V and 1 base for J; bases not matched to a gene: 1. Germline V gives CDR1 SGHRS, CDR2 YFSETQ. The chain's CDR3 is CASSLGGLAQETQYF. CDR3 in DNA: TGCGCCAGCAGCTTGGGGGGACTAGCCCAAGAGACCCAGTACTTC.

The V gene is TRBV4-3, the J gene TRBJ2-6; D remains ambiguous. There are 16 residues in the CDR3. Trimming shortened V by 4 bases and J by 0 bases, and 10 bases separated the two germline ends. Germline CDR1 reads LGHNA; CDR2 reads YSLEER. The CDR3 sequence: CASSRQQLSGANVLTF. CDR3 nucleotide sequence: TGCGCCAGCAGCCGACAACAGCTCTCTGGGGCCAACGTCCTGACTTTC.

This rearrangement joins TRBV6-5 to TRBJ2-2, with 10 bases that match TRBD1. V lost 5 bases and J lost 5; bases outside the gene matches: 5. Germline loops: CDR1 MNHEY, CDR2 SVGAGI. This CDR3 contains 15 residues. CDR3 protein: CASSQGQGQTGELFF. The CDR3 DNA sequence: TGTGCCAGCAGTCAGGGACAGGGGCAGACCGGGGAGCTGTTTTTT.

This clone was recorded once. The chain combines TRBV6-2 or TRBV6-3 with TRBJ1-5; 10 bases agree with TRBD1. From germline, CDR1 is MNHEY and CDR2 SVGEGT. The V gene end was trimmed by 0 bases and the J gene end by 7 bases; junction bases not matched to a gene: 3. There are 15 residues in the CDR3. In DNA, the CDR3 is TGTGCCAGCAGTTACTCGACAGGGGGCCGCCAGCCCCAGCATTTT. Residues: CASSYSTGGRQPQHF.

The chain employs TRBV24-1 and TRBJ2-3, with 9 bases that match TRBD2. Germline CDR1 and CDR2: KGHDR and SFDVKD. The trim removed 8 bases at V and 4 bases at J, leaving 15 bases unmatched. The CDR3 spans 17 residues. The CDR3 reads CATTPGGASGTADTQYF. The CDR3 DNA reads TGTGCCACCACCCCAGGAGGGGCTAGCGGGACGGCAGATACGCAGTATTTT.

This clone was detected only once. The chain employs TRBV5-1 and TRBJ1-1; D is perhaps TRBD1 (5 bases). The germline gives CDR1 SGHRS, CDR2 YFSETQ. Trimming shortened V by 4 bases and J by 4 bases, and 14 bases separated the two germline ends. The CDR3 runs 14 residues. The CDR3 loop is CASSGRGISTEAFF. In DNA, the CDR3 is TGCGCCAGCAGCGGAAGGGGTATTTCCACTGAAGCTTTCTTT. Supplemented by reference TRBV5-1 and TRBJ1-1, the full variable domain reads KAGVTQTPRYLIKTRGQQVTLSCSPISGHRSVSWYQQTPGQGLQFLFEYFSETQRNKGNFPGRFSGRQFSNSRSEMNVSTLELGDSALYLCASSGRGISTEAFFGQGTRLTVV.

The chain employs TRBV19 and TRBJ1-1, with D possibly TRBD1 on 6 matching bases. Germline-derived CDR1 and CDR2 are LNHDA and SQIVND (reference sequence). CDR3 size: 15 residues. V was shortened by 4 bases and J by 0 bases, with 12 bases between the two germline ends. CDR3 loop: CASSTGHRMNTEAFF. The CDR3 nucleotides read TGTGCCAGTAGTACGGGACATCGGATGAACACTGAAGCTTTCTTT.

This clone was detected once. The sample carries other DNA sequences with the same CDR3. This chain joins TRBV11-3 and TRBJ2-1, with D possibly matching TRBD1 (5 bases). The CDR3 contains 14 residues. Per germline, CDR1 SGHNT and CDR2 YENEEA. V lost 1 base and J 2 bases, leaving 6 bases between the germline ends. The CDR3 nucleotides read TGTGCCAGCAGCTTAGGACAGACCTACAATGAGCAGTTCTTC. Its translation is CASSLGQTYNEQFF.

In its sample, this clone was seen once. The chain employs TRBV4-2 and TRBJ2-2; D ambiguous. The CDR3 runs to 17 residues. V lost 0 bases and J 4 bases, leaving 15 bases between the germline ends. CDR1 LGHNA and CDR2 YNFKEQ come from the germline V gene. CDR3 loop: CASSQDGDLSGTGELFF. CDR3 in DNA: TGTGCCAGCAGCCAAGATGGTGACCTCTCGGGCACCGGGGAGCTGTTTTTT.

This chain links TRBV19 with TRBJ1-6; 10 positions agree with TRBD1. The CDR3 loop spans 17 amino acids. In germline, CDR1 is LNHDA, CDR2 SQIVND (reference sequence). V shed 3 bases, J shed 3 bases, and the junction held 5 bases outside the gene matches. CDR3 in DNA: TGTGCCAGTAGTATGAGGGACAGGGGCCTCTATAATTCACCCCTCCACTTT. The encoded protein is CASSMRDRGLYNSPLHF.

J is TRBJ1-1 and V is TRBV7-6; a possible D gene is TRBD1 (6 bases). The CDR3 is 16 residues long. The germline V gene has CDR1 SGHVS and CDR2 FNYEAQ. The V end lost 5 bases, the J end lost 1 base, and 17 bases lay between the germline ends. The chain's CDR3 is CASSEWFGGRNTEAFF. The CDR3 DNA sequence: TGTGCCAGCAGCGAGTGGTTTGGGGGCCGGAACACTGAAGCTTTCTTT.

V is TRBV28 and J is TRBJ1-4, with D perhaps TRBD1 (5 bases). From germline, CDR1 is MDHEN and CDR2 SYDVKM. The ends were cut back, 7 bases at V and 6 bases at J, with 9 bases in the middle. The CDR3 totals 12 residues. The DNA for the CDR3 is TGTGCCAGCAATTGGGGGGATGAAAAACTGTTTTTT. This gives the protein CASNWGDEKLFF.

The chain combines TRBV2 with TRBJ2-5, with 8 bases fitting TRBD2. J lost 5 bases, V lost 5 bases, and 4 bases had no gene match. Germline V lookup: CDR1 SNHLY, CDR2 FYNNEI. This CDR3 region has 13 residues. As DNA, the CDR3 is TGTGCCAGCAGTCTGCCTAGCGGGGAGACCCAGTACTTC. This translates into CASSLPSGETQYF.

This chain connects TRBV7-8 to TRBJ1-6; 8 bases line up with TRBD1. V trimming: 1 base; J trimming: 6 bases; junction bases outside the gene matches: 2. Germline loops: CDR1 SGHVS, CDR2 FQNEAQ. This CDR3 has 15 amino acids. The CDR3: CASSLGDRRNSPLHF. The DNA for the CDR3 is TGTGCCAGCAGCTTAGGGGACAGGCGTAATTCACCCCTCCACTTT.

The chain carries TRBV7-6 and TRBJ2-5, with 8 positions matching TRBD2. Germline V gives CDR1 SGHVS, CDR2 FNYEAQ. This CDR3 contains 17 residues. V shed 0 bases and J 5 bases; nucleotides not matched to a gene: 11. In nucleotides, the CDR3 is TGTGCCAGCAGCTTAGCCGGGGCGGGGGGCCGGTCGGAGACCCAGTACTTC. The encoded protein is CASSLAGAGGRSETQYF.

V is TRBV29-1 and J is TRBJ2-1; a weak D match, TRBD2 (6 bases). Germline CDR1 is SQVTM and CDR2 is ANQGSEA. CDR3 length equals 17 residues. The V gene lost 3 bases and the J gene lost 0 bases, with 18 bases spanning the gap. CDR3 region: CSVDGGFSSGSYNEQFF. CDR3 bases: TGCAGCGTTGATGGGGGGTTCAGTTCTGGCTCCTACAATGAGCAGTTCTTC.

Concerning this clone: Different DNA sequences within this sample yield the same CDR3. V and J are TRBV6-5 and TRBJ1-6; 9 positions match TRBD1. CDR1 and CDR2 from the germline V gene are MNHEY and SVGAGI. The trim removed 0 bases at V and 10 bases at J, leaving 4 bases unmatched. This CDR3 region has 15 residues. CDR3 region: CASSYSRTGDSPLHF. In nucleotides, the CDR3 is TGTGCCAGCAGTTACTCGCGGACAGGGGACTCACCCCTCCACTTT.

This chain links TRBV6-2 or TRBV6-3 with TRBJ2-7, with TRBD1 matching over 11 bases. The length of the CDR3 is 17 residues. CDR1 and CDR2 from the germline V gene are MNHEY and SVGEGT. V shed 5 bases and J 7 bases; nucleotides not matched to a gene: 16. CDR3 coding DNA: TGTGCCAGCAGTCCGATTTTTTACCGCGGGACAGGGGGAGAGCAGTACTTC. This sequence encodes CASSPIFYRGTGGEQYF.

The chain has TRBV3-1 (or the pseudogene TRBV3-2) and TRBJ2-1; 8 bases fit TRBD2. This CDR3 is 17 amino acids long. Germline V CDR1 and CDR2: LGHDT, YNNKEL (reference sequence). V gave up 4 bases and J gave up 0 bases; unmatched junction bases: 8. In nucleotides, the CDR3 is TGTGCCAGCAGCCCCGAGCGGGAGTGGGGCTCCTACAATGAGCAGTTCTTC. Its translation is CASSPEREWGSYNEQFF.